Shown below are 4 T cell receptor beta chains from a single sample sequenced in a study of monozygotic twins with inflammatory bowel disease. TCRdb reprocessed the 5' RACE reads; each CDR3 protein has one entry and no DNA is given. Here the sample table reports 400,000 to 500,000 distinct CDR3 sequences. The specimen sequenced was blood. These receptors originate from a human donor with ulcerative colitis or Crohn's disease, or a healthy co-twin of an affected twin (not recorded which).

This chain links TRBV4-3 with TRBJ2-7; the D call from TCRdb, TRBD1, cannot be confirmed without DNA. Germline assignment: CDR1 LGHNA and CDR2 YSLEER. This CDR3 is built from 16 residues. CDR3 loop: CASSPGFFGGGYEQYF.

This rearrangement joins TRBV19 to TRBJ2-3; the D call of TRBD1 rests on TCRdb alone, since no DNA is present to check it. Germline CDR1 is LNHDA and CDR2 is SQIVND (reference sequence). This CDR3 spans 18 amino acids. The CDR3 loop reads CASSIGARTAGRTDTQYF.

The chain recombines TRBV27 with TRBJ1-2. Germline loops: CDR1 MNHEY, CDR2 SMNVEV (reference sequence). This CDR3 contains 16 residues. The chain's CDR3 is CASRTLPRQGTDGYTF.

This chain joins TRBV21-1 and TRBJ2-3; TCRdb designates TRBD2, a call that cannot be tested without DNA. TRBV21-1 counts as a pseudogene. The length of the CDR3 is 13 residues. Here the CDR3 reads CASSLWGRDTQYF.